The entry below describes one T cell receptor (beta chain). This sample is part of a study of preoperative IRX-2 immunotherapy in early breast cancer. Libraries were prepared by immunoSEQ multiplex PCR; TCRdb keeps only in-frame clonotypes and omits some of them. The table includes 9,500 to 14,000 clones, 80% detected once. Specified treatment: preoperative locoregional IRX-2 cytokine immunotherapy. The source is a human donor with breast cancer. The sample in question was lymph node tissue, obtained before IRX-2 immunotherapy.

The CDR3 DNA reads as TGCGCCAGCAGCTCCGGGACTAGGTACAATGAGCAGTTCTTC. Protein: CASSSGTRYNEQFF. J is TRBJ2-1 and V is TRBV23-1, with 8 bases aligning to TRBD2. TRBV23-1 is sorted into the ORF group, with uncertain function. V dropped 6 bases and J dropped 4; count of bases not matched to a gene: 5. This CDR3 is built from 14 residues.